This T cell receptor (beta chain) was found in a study of blood T cell repertoires in COVID-19. About the study: Spain, Italy and the United States supplied samples that represented acute and convalescent COVID-19. Sources were T cells, B-cell-depleted T cells, or PBMCs; the material itself was cDNA or gDNA.

CDR1 and CDR2 from the germline V gene are SGDLS and YYNGEE. Deletions cut 4 bases from V and 9 bases from J, with 17 bases between. The CDR3 length is 14 residues. Enrollment of patients from Seattle took place during active infection, with longitudinal follow-up. The authors' processing: Nucleated cell counts were estimated from reference gene primer amplification. This table comes from immunoSEQ multiplex PCR, and its TCRdb copy is limited to in-frame clones, with some not included. V, J and clone size reflect that table, while D and trimming were determined from the DNA. The sample has roughly 150,000 clones; around 85% are singletons.

Sequences were obtained from peripheral blood. This sequence was found in a woman of 80 years or more with COVID-19, enrolled during active disease. The V call is TRBV9, the J call TRBJ1-3; TRBD1 might be the D (6 bases). DNA for the CDR3: TGTGCCAGCAGCCCCCGAGGGGGGGAGGGCACCATATATTTT. Translation: CASSPRGGEGTIYF.